This is a list of T cell receptor beta chains from one sample in a study of cytomegalovirus exposure and HLA in healthy donors. Profiled with immunoSEQ multiplex PCR; TCRdb holds only in-frame clones, not every one. Altogether approximately 150,000 clones are present, 68% being singletons, with the ten largest covering more than 4%. The sample comprised PBMCs. The receptor source for this set is a man between 60 and 70 years old in good health and CMV-seronegative. Each CDR3 is given with its conserved first and last residue.

cdr3_aa: CASRGLAGTTDTQYF
j_call: TRBJ2-3
v_call: TRBV5-4

cdr3_aa: CASSTRQGNTEAFF
j_call: TRBJ1-1
v_call: TRBV19

cdr3_aa: CASSIRGLNTEAFF
j_call: TRBJ1-1
v_call: TRBV19

cdr3_aa: CASSEAAINNEQFF
j_call: TRBJ2-1
v_call: TRBV10-2

cdr3_aa: CASSPGERETQYF
j_call: TRBJ2-5
v_call: TRBV18

cdr3_aa: CASSLEGGHLYEQYF
j_call: TRBJ2-7
v_call: TRBV5-1

cdr3_aa: CASSEGQGGTGELFF
j_call: TRBJ2-2
v_call: TRBV25-1

cdr3_aa: CSVDNRGDFGYTF
j_call: TRBJ1-2
v_call: TRBV29-1

cdr3_aa: CASSLGGGGPQHF
j_call: TRBJ1-5
v_call: TRBV5-8

cdr3_aa: CATEPVRGSYGYTF
j_call: TRBJ1-2
v_call: TRBV15

cdr3_aa: CASSLNAGTGTYEQYF
j_call: TRBJ2-7
v_call: TRBV5-1

cdr3_aa: CASSLAGGKSAEAFF
j_call: TRBJ1-1
v_call: TRBV5-1

cdr3_aa: CASSEVGGEAFF
j_call: TRBJ1-1
v_call: TRBV6-1

cdr3_aa: CSARTDENQPQHF
j_call: TRBJ1-5
v_call: TRBV29-1

cdr3_aa: CASSKSGSPSYEQYF
j_call: TRBJ2-7
v_call: TRBV19

cdr3_aa: CASRGEGVSEQYF
j_call: TRBJ2-7
v_call: TRBV19

cdr3_aa: CASSLETEQETQYF
j_call: TRBJ2-5
v_call: TRBV7-9

cdr3_aa: CASSLDAHSYEQYF
j_call: TRBJ2-7
v_call: TRBV5-1

cdr3_aa: CASSLQRTGRPYEQYF
j_call: TRBJ2-7
v_call: TRBV28

cdr3_aa: CASSLPGLNTEAFF
j_call: TRBJ1-1
v_call: TRBV28

cdr3_aa: CASSPTAPVTRTSTDTQYF
j_call: TRBJ2-3
v_call: TRBV28

cdr3_aa: CASSIDRSRGSYNEQFF
j_call: TRBJ2-1
v_call: TRBV19

cdr3_aa: CASSISDRSGNEQFF
j_call: TRBJ2-1
v_call: TRBV19

cdr3_aa: CASSLGAGRTGELFF
j_call: TRBJ2-2
v_call: TRBV7-9

cdr3_aa: CSVRGTGQSPLHF
j_call: TRBJ1-6
v_call: TRBV29-1

cdr3_aa: CASGLISGAYTGELFF
j_call: TRBJ2-2
v_call: TRBV12-5

cdr3_aa: CASSLGTGENQPQHF
j_call: TRBJ1-5
v_call: TRBV5-5

cdr3_aa: CASSPGRTYEQYF
j_call: TRBJ2-7
v_call: TRBV18

cdr3_aa: CASSVVGKGFSSTDTQYF
j_call: TRBJ2-3
v_call: TRBV13

cdr3_aa: CASSPRREPYEQYF
j_call: TRBJ2-7
v_call: TRBV11-2

cdr3_aa: CASQYGMGGLRTDTQYF
j_call: TRBJ2-3
v_call: TRBV27

cdr3_aa: CASSYTQGLAQETQYF
j_call: TRBJ2-5
v_call: TRBV6-5

cdr3_aa: CASSYDLGRVYEQYF
j_call: TRBJ2-7
v_call: TRBV6-5

cdr3_aa: CASSQGTGSRETQYF
j_call: TRBJ2-5
v_call: TRBV4-1

cdr3_aa: CASQEIMNTEAFF
j_call: TRBJ1-1
v_call: TRBV6-5

cdr3_aa: CASSVGTYNSPLHF
j_call: TRBJ1-6
v_call: TRBV6-1

cdr3_aa: CASRPLLLRDKETYEQYF
j_call: TRBJ2-7
v_call: TRBV28

cdr3_aa: CATGGKNTEAFF
j_call: TRBJ1-1
v_call: TRBV28

cdr3_aa: CASSLPRDNEKLFF
j_call: TRBJ1-4
v_call: TRBV28

cdr3_aa: CASSVGRGKGYTF
j_call: TRBJ1-2
v_call: TRBV6-1

cdr3_aa: CASSRGPYEQYF
j_call: TRBJ2-7
v_call: TRBV6-5

cdr3_aa: CASSTAGPETQYF
j_call: TRBJ2-5
v_call: TRBV11-2